This T cell receptor beta chain emerged from a study of blood T cell repertoires in COVID-19. As for the study in general: Specimens from acute and convalescent COVID-19 originated in the United States, Italy and Spain.

The data were produced by immunoSEQ multiplex PCR, yet TCRdb's version contains in-frame clones alone and is incomplete. The data contain about 120,000 clones, about 83% of them singletons. CDR1 is SNHLY and CDR2 is FYNNEI in the germline V gene. V was shortened by 4 bases and J by 1 base, with 7 bases between the two germline ends. The CDR3 extends over 13 amino acids. Material: peripheral blood. This chain links TRBV2 with TRBJ1-1; D remains unclear. The sequence derives from a man aged 55 to 70 with acute or convalescent COVID-19. The CDR3 sequence is CASSVWANTEAFF. CDR3 DNA sequence: TGTGCCAGCAGTGTGTGGGCGAACACTGAAGCTTTCTTT.